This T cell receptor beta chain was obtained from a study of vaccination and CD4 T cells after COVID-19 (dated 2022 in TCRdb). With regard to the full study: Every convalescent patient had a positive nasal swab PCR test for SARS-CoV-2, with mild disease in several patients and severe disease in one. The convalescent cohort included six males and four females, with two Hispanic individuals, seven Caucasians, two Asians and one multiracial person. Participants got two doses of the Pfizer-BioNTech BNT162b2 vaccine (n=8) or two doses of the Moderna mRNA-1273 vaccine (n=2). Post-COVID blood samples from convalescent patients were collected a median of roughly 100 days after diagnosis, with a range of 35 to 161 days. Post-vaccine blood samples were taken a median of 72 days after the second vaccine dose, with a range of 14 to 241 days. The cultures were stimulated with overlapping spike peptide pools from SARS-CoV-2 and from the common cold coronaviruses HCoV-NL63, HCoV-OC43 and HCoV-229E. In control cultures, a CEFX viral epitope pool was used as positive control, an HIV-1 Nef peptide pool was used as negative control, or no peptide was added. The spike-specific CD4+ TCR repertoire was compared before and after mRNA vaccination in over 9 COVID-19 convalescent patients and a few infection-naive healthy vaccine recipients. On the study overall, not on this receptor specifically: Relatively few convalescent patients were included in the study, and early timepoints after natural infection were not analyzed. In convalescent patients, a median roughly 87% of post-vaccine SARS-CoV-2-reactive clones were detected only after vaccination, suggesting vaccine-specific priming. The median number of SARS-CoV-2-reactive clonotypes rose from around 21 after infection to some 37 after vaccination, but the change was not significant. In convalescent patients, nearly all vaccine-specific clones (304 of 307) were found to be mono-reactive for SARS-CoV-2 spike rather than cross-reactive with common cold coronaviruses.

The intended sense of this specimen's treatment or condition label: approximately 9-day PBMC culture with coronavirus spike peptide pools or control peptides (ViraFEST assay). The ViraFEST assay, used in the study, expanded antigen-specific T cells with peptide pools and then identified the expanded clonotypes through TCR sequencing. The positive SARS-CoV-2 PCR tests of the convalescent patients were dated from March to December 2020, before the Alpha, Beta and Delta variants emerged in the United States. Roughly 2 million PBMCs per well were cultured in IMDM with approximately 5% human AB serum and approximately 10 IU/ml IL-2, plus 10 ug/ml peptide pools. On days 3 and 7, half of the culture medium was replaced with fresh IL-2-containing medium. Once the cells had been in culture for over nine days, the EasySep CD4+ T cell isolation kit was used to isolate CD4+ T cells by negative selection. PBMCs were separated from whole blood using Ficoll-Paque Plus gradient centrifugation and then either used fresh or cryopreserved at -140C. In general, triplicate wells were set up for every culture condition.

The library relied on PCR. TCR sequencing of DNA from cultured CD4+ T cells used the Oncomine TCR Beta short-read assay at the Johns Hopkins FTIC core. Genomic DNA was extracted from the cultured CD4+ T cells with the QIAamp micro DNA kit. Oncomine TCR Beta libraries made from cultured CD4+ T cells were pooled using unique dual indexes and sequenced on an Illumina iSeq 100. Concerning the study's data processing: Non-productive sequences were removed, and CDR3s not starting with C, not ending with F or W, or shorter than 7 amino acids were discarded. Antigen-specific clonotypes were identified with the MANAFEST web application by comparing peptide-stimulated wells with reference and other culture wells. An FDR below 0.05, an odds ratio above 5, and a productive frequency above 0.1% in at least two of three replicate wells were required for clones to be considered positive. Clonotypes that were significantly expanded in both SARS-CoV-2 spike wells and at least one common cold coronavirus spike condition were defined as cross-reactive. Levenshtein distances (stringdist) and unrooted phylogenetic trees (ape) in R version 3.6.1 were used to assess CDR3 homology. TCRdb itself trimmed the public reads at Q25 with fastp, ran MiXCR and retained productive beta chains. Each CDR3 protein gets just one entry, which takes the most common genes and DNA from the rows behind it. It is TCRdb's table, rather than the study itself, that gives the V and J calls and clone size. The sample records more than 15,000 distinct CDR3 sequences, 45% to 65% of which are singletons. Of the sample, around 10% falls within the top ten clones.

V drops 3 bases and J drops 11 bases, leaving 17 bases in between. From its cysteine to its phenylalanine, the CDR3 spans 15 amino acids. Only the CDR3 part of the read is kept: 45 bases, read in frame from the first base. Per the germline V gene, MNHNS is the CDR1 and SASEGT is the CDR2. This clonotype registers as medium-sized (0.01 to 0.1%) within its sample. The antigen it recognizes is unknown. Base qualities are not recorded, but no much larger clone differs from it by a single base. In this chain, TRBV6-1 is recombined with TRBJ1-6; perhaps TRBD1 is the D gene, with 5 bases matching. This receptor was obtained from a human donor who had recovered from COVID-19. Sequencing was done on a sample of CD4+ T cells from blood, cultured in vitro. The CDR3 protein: CASSEQTKGTTPLHF. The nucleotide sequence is TGTGCCAGCAGTGAGCAGACAAAAGGGACGACACCCCTCCACTTT.